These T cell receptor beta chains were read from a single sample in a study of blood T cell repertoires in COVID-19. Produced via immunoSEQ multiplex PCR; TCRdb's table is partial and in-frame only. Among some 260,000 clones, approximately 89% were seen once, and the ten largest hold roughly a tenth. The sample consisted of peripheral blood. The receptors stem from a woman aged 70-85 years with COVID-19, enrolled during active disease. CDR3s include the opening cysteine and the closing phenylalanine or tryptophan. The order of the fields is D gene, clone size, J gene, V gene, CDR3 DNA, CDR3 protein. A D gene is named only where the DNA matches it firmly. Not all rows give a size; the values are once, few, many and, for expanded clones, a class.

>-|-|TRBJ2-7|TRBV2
TGTGCCAGCAGTGCCGCTAGCGCCTCTTCCTACGAGCAGTACTTC
CASSAASASSYEQYF
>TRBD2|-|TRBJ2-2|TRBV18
TGTGCCAGCTCACCTCAACTAGCGGGATCTGGCGACGGGGAGCTGTTTTTT
CASSPQLAGSGDGELFF
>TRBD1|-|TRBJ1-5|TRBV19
TGTGCCAGCCGGGTTAGACAGGGAGGCGGGCCCCAGCATTTT
CASRVRQGGGPQHF
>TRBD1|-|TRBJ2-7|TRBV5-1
TGCGCCAGCAGCAAACAGGGGGCGATCCACGAGCAGTACTTC
CASSKQGAIHEQYF
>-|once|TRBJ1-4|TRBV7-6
TGTGCCAGCAGCCGAGGGCCGGGGGAAGAAAAACTGTTTTTT
CASSRGPGEEKLFF
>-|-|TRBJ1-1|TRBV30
TGTGCCTTCTCAGGACTCCAAATGAACACTGAAGCTTTCTTT
CAFSGLQMNTEAFF
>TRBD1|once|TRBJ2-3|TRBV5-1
TGCGCCAGCAGCGAACAGGGGACCTACACAGATACGCAGTATTTT
CASSEQGTYTDTQYF
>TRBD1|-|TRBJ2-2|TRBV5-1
TGCGCCAGCAGCTTGGGGGCAGGGGGCAACACCGGGGAGCTGTTTTTT
CASSLGAGGNTGELFF
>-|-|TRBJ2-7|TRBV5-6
TGTGCCAGCAGCTTGTTTGGGTCGGGGTCCTACGAGCAGTACTTC
CASSLFGSGSYEQYF
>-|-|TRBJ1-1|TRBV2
TGTGCCAGCAGGGCACAGGGAGCTGAAGCTTTCTTT
CASRAQGAEAFF
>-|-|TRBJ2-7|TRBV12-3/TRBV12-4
TGTGCCAGCAGTTTACAGGGGAACAACGAGCAGTACTTC
CASSLQGNNEQYF
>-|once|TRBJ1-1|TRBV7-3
TGTGCCAGCAGCCGATACCACAACAGGGCGGAGGCTTTCTTT
CASSRYHNRAEAFF
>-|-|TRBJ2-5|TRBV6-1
TGTGCCAGCAGTGAATGGCCCGGGGATAGCTCGAACCAAGAGACCCAGTACTTC
CASSEWPGDSSNQETQYF
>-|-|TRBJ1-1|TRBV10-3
TGTGCCATCAGTGGAGATCGAGGAGCTTTCTTT
CAISGDRGAFF
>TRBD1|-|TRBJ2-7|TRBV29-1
TGCAGCGTTGGGTTGACAGGGTATTTCTGGGGGCAGTACTTC
CSVGLTGYFWGQYF
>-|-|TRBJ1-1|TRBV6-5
TGTGCCAGCAGCCGAGGTTCGGGGACTGAAGCTTTCTTT
CASSRGSGTEAFF
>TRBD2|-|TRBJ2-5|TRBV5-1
TGCGCCAGCAGCTTGGGGTCGACTAGCGGGTACCAAGAGACCCAGTACTTC
CASSLGSTSGYQETQYF
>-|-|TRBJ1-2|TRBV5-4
TGTGCCAGCAGCATATTACAGGTGGACTATGGCTACACCTTC
CASSILQVDYGYTF
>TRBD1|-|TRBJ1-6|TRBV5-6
TGTGCCAGCAGCTTGGGAGGCTCAGGGGGTAATTCACCCCTCCACTTT
CASSLGGSGGNSPLHF
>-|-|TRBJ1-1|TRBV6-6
TGTGCCAGCAGATACGATCAGGGAGGCGGCACTGAAGCTTTCTTT
CASRYDQGGGTEAFF
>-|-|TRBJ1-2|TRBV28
TGTGCCAGCAGTTTTCGGGGGTGGGGCTACACCTTC
CASSFRGWGYTF
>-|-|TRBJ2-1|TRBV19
TGTGCCAGTAGTACCACACGACAGGCCTCGGGTAATGAGCAGTTCTTC
CASSTTRQASGNEQFF